This section outlines one TCR beta chain sequence together with its context. The data originate from a study of shared clonotypes between healthy human individuals. TCRdb's copy holds only in-frame clones and misses some; the assay was immunoSEQ multiplex PCR. The table records approximately 530,000 clones, about 96% of them present only once. This TCR was sampled from a woman in her thirties in good health. Sequencing was carried out using naive CD4+ T cells sorted from blood. Subset defined: CD45RA+ positively selected.

The CDR3 DNA reads TGTGCCAGCAGCTTAACTTTTCCGAGCGCCTACGAGCAGTACTTC. It translates to CASSLTFPSAYEQYF. The chain links TRBV7-3 to TRBJ2-7; no clear D. The length of the CDR3 is 15 residues. The germline CDR1 and CDR2 sequences are SGHTA and FQGTGA. V lost 0 bases and J lost 2, with 11 bases in between. Together with reference TRBV7-3 and TRBJ2-7, the CDR3 gives the full variable domain: GAGVSQTPSNKVTEKGKYVELRCDPISGHTALYWYRQSLGQGPEFLIYFQGTGAADDSGLPNDRFFAVRPEGSVSTLKIQRTERGDSAVYLCASSLTFPSAYEQYFGPGTRLTVT.